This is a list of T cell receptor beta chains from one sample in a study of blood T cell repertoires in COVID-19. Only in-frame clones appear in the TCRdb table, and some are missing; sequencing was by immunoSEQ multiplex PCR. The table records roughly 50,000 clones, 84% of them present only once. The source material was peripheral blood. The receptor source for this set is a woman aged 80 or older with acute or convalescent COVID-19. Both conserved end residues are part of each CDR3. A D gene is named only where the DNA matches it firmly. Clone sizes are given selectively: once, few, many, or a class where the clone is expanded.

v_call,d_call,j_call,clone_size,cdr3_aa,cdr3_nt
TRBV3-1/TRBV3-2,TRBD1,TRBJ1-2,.,CASSPSLQGTGYTF,TGTGCCAGCAGCCCCAGCCTACAGGGGACTGGCTACACCTTC
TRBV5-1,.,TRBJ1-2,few,CASGSQGQTYGYTF,TGCGCCAGCGGAAGCCAGGGGCAGACGTATGGCTACACCTTC
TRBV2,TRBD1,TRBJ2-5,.,CASSRQGYREETQYF,TGTGCCAGCAGTAGACAGGGGTATAGGGAAGAGACCCAGTACTTC
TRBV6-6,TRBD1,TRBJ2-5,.,CASSYGTDQETQYF,TGTGCCAGCAGTTACGGGACAGACCAAGAGACCCAGTACTTC
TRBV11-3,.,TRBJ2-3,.,CASSLDGAGTDTQYF,TGTGCCAGCAGCTTAGATGGGGCGGGAACAGATACGCAGTATTTT
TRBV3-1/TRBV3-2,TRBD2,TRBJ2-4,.,CASSHGLGVGVTKNIQYF,TGTGCCAGCAGCCATGGACTAGGGGTCGGGGTAACCAAAAACATTCAGTACTTC
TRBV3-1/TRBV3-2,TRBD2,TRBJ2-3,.,CASSQYGTSVTDTQYF,TGTGCCAGCAGCCAATATGGGACTAGCGTGACAGATACGCAGTATTTT
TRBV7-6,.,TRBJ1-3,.,CASSPTVVSGNTIYF,TGTGCCAGCAGCCCGACAGTAGTCTCTGGAAACACCATATATTTT
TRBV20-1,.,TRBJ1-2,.,CSARWDFGYTF,TGCAGTGCTCGCTGGGACTTTGGCTACACCTTC
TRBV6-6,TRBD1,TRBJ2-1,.,CASQGQGSYNEQFF,TGTGCCAGCCAGGGACAGGGGTCCTACAATGAGCAGTTCTTC
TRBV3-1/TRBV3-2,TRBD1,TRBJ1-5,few,CASSQTTGASQPQHF,TGTGCCAGCAGCCAAACGACAGGGGCAAGTCAGCCCCAGCATTTT
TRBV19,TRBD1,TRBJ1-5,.,CASSLQGPAGPQHF,TGTGCCAGTAGTCTACAGGGGCCAGCGGGGCCCCAGCATTTT
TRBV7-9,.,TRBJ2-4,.,CASSLGVGLAKNIQYF,TGTGCCAGCAGCTTAGGTGTGGGCCTAGCCAAAAACATTCAGTACTTC
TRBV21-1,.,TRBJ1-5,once,CASIDRVNNQPQHF,TGTGCCAGTATCGACAGGGTTAACAATCAGCCCCAGCATTTT
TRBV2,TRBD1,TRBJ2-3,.,CASSDRGRSTDTQYF,TGTGCCAGCAGTGATAGGGGGCGGAGCACAGATACGCAGTATTTT
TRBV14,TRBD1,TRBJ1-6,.,CASSAQGTGGRSPLHF,TGTGCCAGCAGCGCCCAGGGGACAGGGGGCAGATCACCCCTCCACTTT
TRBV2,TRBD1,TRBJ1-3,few,CASSNDRGNTIYF,TGTGCCAGCAGTAACGACAGGGGCAACACCATATATTTT
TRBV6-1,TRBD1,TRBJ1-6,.,CASSVRDRDSYNSPLHF,TGTGCCAGCAGTGTCCGGGACAGGGACTCCTATAATTCACCCCTCCACTTT
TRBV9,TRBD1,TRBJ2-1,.,CASSVRGQGDGEQFF,TGTGCCAGCAGCGTGAGGGGACAGGGGGACGGTGAGCAGTTCTTC
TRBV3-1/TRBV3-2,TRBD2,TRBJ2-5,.,CASNPSGGVTQYF,TGTGCCAGCAACCCCTCGGGAGGTGTGACCCAGTACTTC
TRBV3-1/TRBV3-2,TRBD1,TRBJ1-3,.,CASSLGTGLNTIYF,TGTGCCAGCAGCCTCGGGACAGGGCTAAACACCATATATTTT
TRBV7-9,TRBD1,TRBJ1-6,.,CASSLIPGGRDSPLHF,TGTGCCAGCAGCTTAATTCCAGGGGGTAGGGATTCACCCCTCCACTTT
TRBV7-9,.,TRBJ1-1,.,CASSGQGSEAFF,TGTGCCAGCAGCGGTCAGGGATCTGAAGCTTTCTTT
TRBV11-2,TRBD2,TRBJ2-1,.,CASSKGTSGAQEQFF,TGTGCCAGCAGCAAGGGGACTAGCGGGGCCCAAGAGCAGTTCTTC
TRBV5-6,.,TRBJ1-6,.,CASSLGGRGTYSPLHF,TGTGCCAGCAGCTTGGGCGGCAGGGGAACTTATTCACCCCTCCACTTT
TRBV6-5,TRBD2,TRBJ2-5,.,CASNTGTSQYF,TGTGCCAGCAACACCGGGACTAGCCAGTACTTC
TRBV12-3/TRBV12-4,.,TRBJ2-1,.,CASSLSGNNEQFF,TGTGCCAGCAGCCTATCCGGGAACAATGAGCAGTTCTTC
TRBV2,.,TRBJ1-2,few,CASSDNMGWDGYTF,TGTGCCAGCAGTGATAATATGGGCTGGGATGGCTACACCTTC
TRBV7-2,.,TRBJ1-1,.,CASSFPPARRYTEAFF,TGTGCCAGCAGCTTCCCCCCTGCAAGGAGGTACACTGAAGCTTTCTTT
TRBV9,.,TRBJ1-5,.,CASMGIDQPQHF,TGTGCCAGCATGGGCATTGATCAGCCCCAGCATTTT
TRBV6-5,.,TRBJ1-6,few,CASSYEVFSPLHF,TGTGCCAGCAGTTACGAGGTGTTTTCACCCCTCCACTTT
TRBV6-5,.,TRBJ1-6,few,CASSHEEGNSPLHF,TGTGCCAGCAGTCACGAGGAGGGAAATTCACCCCTCCACTTT
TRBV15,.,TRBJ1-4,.,CATSRDGQLKGEKLFF,TGTGCCACCAGCAGAGATGGACAGTTGAAGGGTGAAAAACTGTTTTTT
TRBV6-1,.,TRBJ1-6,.,CASSESDTNSPLHF,TGTGCCAGCAGTGAATCGGACACTAATTCACCCCTCCACTTT
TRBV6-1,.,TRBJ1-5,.,CASSELGGRGNQPQHF,TGTGCCAGCAGTGAATTGGGGGGGCGCGGCAATCAGCCCCAGCATTTT
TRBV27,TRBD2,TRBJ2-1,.,CASSLLAGGYNEQFF,TGTGCCAGCAGTTTGCTAGCGGGGGGTTACAATGAGCAGTTCTTC
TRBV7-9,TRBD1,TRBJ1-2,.,CASSSGQGASYGYTF,TGTGCCAGCAGCTCCGGACAGGGCGCTTCCTATGGCTACACCTTC
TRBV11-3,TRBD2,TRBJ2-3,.,CASSPAGESTDTQYF,TGTGCCAGCAGCCCCGCGGGGGAAAGCACAGATACGCAGTATTTT
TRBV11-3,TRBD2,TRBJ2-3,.,CASSTRGEIRTDTQYF,TGTGCCAGCAGCACTCGGGGGGAGATCCGCACAGATACGCAGTATTTT
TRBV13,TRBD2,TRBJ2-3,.,CASNQDGLAGLTQYF,TGTGCCAGCAACCAAGACGGACTAGCGGGCCTGACGCAGTATTTT
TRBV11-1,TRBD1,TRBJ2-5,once,CASSAGGTETQYF,TGTGCCAGCAGCGCAGGGGGTACAGAGACCCAGTACTTC
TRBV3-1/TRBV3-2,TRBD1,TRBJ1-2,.,CASSLADRVGYTF,TGTGCCAGCAGCCTAGCTGACAGGGTCGGCTACACCTTC
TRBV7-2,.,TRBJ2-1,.,CASAYEAAGSYNEQFF,TGTGCCAGCGCTTACGAAGCCGCGGGGTCCTACAATGAGCAGTTCTTC
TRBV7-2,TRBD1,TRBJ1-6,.,CASSSLIGGGSPLHF,TGTGCCAGCAGCTCCTTGATAGGGGGCGGTTCACCCCTCCACTTT
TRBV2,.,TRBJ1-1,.,CASTTGMGTEAFF,TGTGCCAGCACAACAGGGATGGGCACTGAAGCTTTCTTT
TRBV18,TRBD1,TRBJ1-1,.,CASSVDRELGAFF,TGTGCCAGCTCAGTGGACAGGGAGCTAGGAGCTTTCTTT
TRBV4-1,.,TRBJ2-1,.,CASSQPRGARQFF,TGCGCCAGCAGCCAACCCCGTGGAGCACGACAGTTCTTC
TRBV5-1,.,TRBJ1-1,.,CASSLSQTPGEAFF,TGCGCCAGCAGCTTGTCACAAACCCCTGGTGAAGCTTTCTTT
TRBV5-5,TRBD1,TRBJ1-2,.,CASSQAIGTGGVVGYTF,TGTGCCAGCAGCCAGGCGATTGGGACAGGGGGGGTTGTTGGCTACACCTTC
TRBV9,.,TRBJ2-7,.,CASSSSPSYEQYF,TGTGCCAGCAGCTCCTCCCCCTCCTACGAGCAGTACTTC
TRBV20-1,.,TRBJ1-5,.,CSASTSRGNQPQHF,TGCAGTGCCAGTACATCGAGGGGCAATCAGCCCCAGCATTTT
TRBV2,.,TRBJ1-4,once,CASWSNEKLFF,TGTGCCAGCTGGAGTAATGAAAAACTGTTTTTT
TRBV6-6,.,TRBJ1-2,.,CASSYSSQRNYGYTF,TGTGCCAGCAGTTACTCTTCTCAGCGTAACTATGGCTACACCTTC
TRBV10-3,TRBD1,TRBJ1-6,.,CAISEPGQNSPLHF,TGTGCCATCAGTGAGCCGGGACAGAATTCACCCCTCCACTTT